This is a list of T cell receptor beta chains from one sample in a study of T cells and copy number aberrations in small-cell lung cancer. The assay was immunoSEQ multiplex PCR, and TCRdb's table has in-frame clones only and misses some. This sample carries about 490 clones, 96% of them seen once, and the ten largest clones take 2.5% to 3%. The material sequenced was tumor tissue. All receptors come from a man in his forties or fifties with small cell lung cancer. Both conserved end residues are part of each CDR3. The order of the fields is J gene, D gene, V gene, clone size, CDR3 DNA, CDR3 protein. D genes are given only for firm matches. The size of a clone is reported for some rows only, either as once, few or many, or as a class for expanded clones.

>TRBJ1-5|.|TRBV30|.
TGTGCCTGGAGGGGGGTTAATAGCAATCAGCCCCAGCATTTT
CAWRGVNSNQPQHF
>TRBJ2-1|.|TRBV12-1|.
TGTGCCAGCAGCTTTTACTGGGCCTACAATGAGCAGTTCTTC
CASSFYWAYNEQFF
>TRBJ2-3|.|TRBV27|.
TGTGCCAGCAGACTCGGAGTATACACAGATACGCAGTATTTT
CASRLGVYTDTQYF
>TRBJ1-5|.|TRBV5-1|once
TGCGCCAGCAGCTTGGGTAGCGGGCCAGGGCAGCCCCAGCATTTT
CASSLGSGPGQPQHF
>TRBJ2-7|.|TRBV5-1|.
TGCGCCAGCAGCTTGGGACAGGCTTTCGAGCAGTACTTC
CASSLGQAFEQYF
>TRBJ2-7|.|TRBV7-2|.
TGTGCCAGCAGCTTAGCAGAGGAGCCCCCGGGCCCCGGGGGTTACGAGCAGTACTTC
CASSLAEEPPGPGGYEQYF
>TRBJ1-1|TRBD1|TRBV5-6|.
TGTGCCAGCAGCTTGGGAGGGGGCTGGGGAGGCACTGAAGCTTTCTTT
CASSLGGGWGGTEAFF
>TRBJ2-1|.|TRBV7-3|.
TGTGCCAGCAGCTTTTACGCCTCCTCCTACAATGAGCAGTTCTTC
CASSFYASSYNEQFF
>TRBJ2-3|.|TRBV7-9|once
TGTGCCAGCAGCTTCAATTCGGATACGCAGTATTTT
CASSFNSDTQYF
>TRBJ2-3|.|TRBV10-3|.
TGTGCCTCCGGGAGCACAGATACGCAGTATTTT
CASGSTDTQYF
>TRBJ2-7|.|TRBV7-9|.
TGTGCCAGCAGCTTAGGGCCTCCGCCCGAGCAGTACTTC
CASSLGPPPEQYF
>TRBJ2-7|.|TRBV6-1|.
TGTGCCAGCAGTGTTACCAGGGGAAATGGGGCCTACGAGCAGTACTTC
CASSVTRGNGAYEQYF
>TRBJ2-3|.|TRBV11-2|.
TGTGCCAGCACCCCCCAGCTTAGCACAGATACGCAGTATTTT
CASTPQLSTDTQYF
>TRBJ1-2|.|TRBV7-9|once
TGTGCCAGCAGCTCCACGATGACTACACAGGATTACACCTTC
CASSSTMTTQDYTF
>TRBJ2-7|.|TRBV7-9|.
TGTGCCAGCAGCCCCACGGCAGGGGTGGGGAAGAACGAGCAGTACTTC
CASSPTAGVGKNEQYF
>TRBJ2-7|.|TRBV5-4|.
TGTGCCAGCAGCGCGGGGCCAGCGGCCTACGAGCAGTACTTC
CASSAGPAAYEQYF
>TRBJ2-5|.|TRBV27|once
TGTGCCAGCAGTTTATCGGAGATTGGAGACAGACCATACTTC
CASSLSEIGDRPYF
>TRBJ2-3|TRBD2|TRBV9|once
TGTGCCAGCAGCGTAGAGGGAAGCGGGAGCGGCACAGATACGCAGTATTTT
CASSVEGSGSGTDTQYF
>TRBJ2-3|.|TRBV2|.
TGTGCCAGCACCGGGACAGATACGCAGTATTTT
CASTGTDTQYF
>TRBJ1-2|TRBD1|TRBV30|.
TGTGCCTGGATACTCGGAGGGGGCGGCTACACCTTC
CAWILGGGGYTF
>TRBJ2-4|.|TRBV11-2|few
TGTGCCAGCAGCTTAGGGTCTAGCGACGGAAACATTCAGTACTTC
CASSLGSSDGNIQYF
>TRBJ1-5|.|TRBV7-9|.
TGTGCCAGCAGCTTAGGGACAGGCAATCAGCCCCAGCATTTT
CASSLGTGNQPQHF
>TRBJ2-7|.|TRBV25-1|.
TGTGCCAGCAGTGAATATCCAGGCGGCGAGCAGTACTTC
CASSEYPGGEQYF